The rows below give T cell receptor beta chains drawn from one sample of a study of T-cell memory formation after mild COVID-19. TCRdb reprocessed the 5' RACE reads via MiXCR and lists one record per CDR3 protein. Among about 150,000 distinct CDR3 sequences listed, 25% to 40% were seen once. What was sequenced was PBMCs or a T cell subset sorted from them (not recorded which). These receptors originate from an adult woman who had mild COVID-19 (a few samples of this study predate the infection). Cell type and time point are not known. Both conserved end residues are part of each CDR3. A D gene is named only where the DNA matches it firmly. The size entry is marked missing in some rows and otherwise reads once, few, many or a size class.

d_call	clone_size	v_call	j_call	cdr3_aa	cdr3_nt
.	few	TRBV12-3/TRBV12-4	TRBJ2-5	CASSLGLTTQYF	TGTGCCAGCAGTTTGGGGCTTACGACCCAGTACTTC
TRBD2	.	TRBV3-1	TRBJ2-1	CASSPLSGSGSNEQFF	TGTGCCAGCAGCCCGCTTAGCGGGAGTGGAAGCAATGAGCAGTTCTTC
.	.	TRBV6-5	TRBJ2-5	CASSYPPTTRETQYF	TGTGCCAGCAGTTACCCACCGACCACCCGGGAGACCCAGTACTTC
TRBD2	.	TRBV3-1	TRBJ2-7	CASSQTGTSFYEQYF	TGTGCCAGCAGCCAAACCGGGACTAGCTTCTACGAGCAGTACTTC
.	once	TRBV4-3	TRBJ2-7	CASSQDLGLGEQYF	TGCGCCAGCAGCCAAGATTTGGGGTTGGGCGAGCAGTACTTC
TRBD2	.	TRBV27	TRBJ2-5	CASSLLATGGKETQYF	TGTGCCAGCAGTTTATTAGCAACGGGGGGAAAAGAGACCCAGTACTTC
.	.	TRBV5-4	TRBJ1-1	CASSLLGMKSPEAFF	TGTGCCAGCAGCTTGTTAGGGATGAAATCCCCTGAAGCTTTCTTT
.	few	TRBV10-3	TRBJ2-1	CAISETGIYNEQFF	TGTGCCATCAGTGAGACCGGGATCTACAATGAGCAGTTCTTC
TRBD1	.	TRBV12-3/TRBV12-4	TRBJ1-4	CASSLRQGNEKLFF	TGTGCCAGCAGTCTACGACAGGGCAATGAAAAACTGTTTTTT
.	many	TRBV7-2	TRBJ2-3	CASIPLWPSTDTQYF	TGTGCCAGCATCCCCCTGTGGCCTAGCACAGATACGCAGTATTTT
TRBD1	.	TRBV7-9	TRBJ1-2	CASRTTGVRGPYGYTF	TGTGCCAGCCGAACGACAGGGGTGAGGGGTCCGTATGGCTACACCTTC
.	.	TRBV19	TRBJ2-7	CASSIKLREEQYF	TGTGCCAGTAGTATCAAACTCCGCGAAGAGCAGTACTTC
TRBD1	few	TRBV12-3/TRBV12-4	TRBJ2-3	CASSLTGTGADTQYF	TGTGCCAGCAGTTTAACCGGGACAGGGGCAGATACGCAGTATTTT
TRBD2	.	TRBV5-1	TRBJ2-5	CASSLGSGGGQETQYF	TGCGCCAGCAGCTTGGGCTCCGGGGGGGGTCAAGAGACCCAGTACTTC
.	.	TRBV7-2	TRBJ1-1	CASSGRVGTEAFF	TGTGCCAGCAGCGGTAGGGTGGGCACTGAAGCTTTCTTT
.	.	TRBV7-2	TRBJ1-5	CASSPWGNQPQHF	TGTGCCAGCAGCCCTTGGGGGAATCAGCCCCAGCATTTT
.	.	TRBV29-1	TRBJ2-1	CSVLGWGANEQFF	TGCAGCGTACTTGGATGGGGCGCTAATGAGCAGTTCTTC
TRBD1	.	TRBV5-5	TRBJ1-1	CASSHGPRDRLRNTEAFF	TGTGCCAGCAGTCATGGGCCCCGGGACAGGCTGAGGAACACTGAAGCTTTCTTT
.	.	TRBV29-1	TRBJ2-7	CSAGRDPDDEQYF	TGCAGCGCTGGCCGGGACCCCGACGACGAGCAGTACTTC
.	few	TRBV20-1	TRBJ1-2	CSARSPRAAYGYTF	TGCAGTGCTAGGAGTCCCCGGGCCGCCTATGGCTACACCTTC
.	.	TRBV7-2	TRBJ2-3	CASSLKAVDTQYF	TGTGCCAGCAGCTTAAAGGCGGTTGATACGCAGTATTTT
.	.	TRBV2	TRBJ2-7	CASRTDHSYEQYF	TGTGCCAGCAGGACGGACCATTCCTACGAGCAGTACTTC
.	.	TRBV29-1	TRBJ1-2	CSVLVLGEVNGYTF	TGCAGCGTTTTGGTTTTGGGGGAAGTGAATGGCTACACCTTC
TRBD2	once	TRBV4-3	TRBJ2-3	CASSQSGTRTDTQYF	TGCGCCAGCAGCCAGTCCGGGACTAGGACAGATACGCAGTATTTT
TRBD2	.	TRBV20-1	TRBJ2-7	CSARVKSGTSGRAGAYEQYF	TGCAGTGCTAGAGTAAAATCCGGGACTAGCGGGAGGGCGGGAGCCTACGAGCAGTACTTC
TRBD2	.	TRBV11-2	TRBJ2-7	CASSSGRGARNEQYF	TGTGCCAGCAGCTCGGGGCGGGGGGCGCGGAACGAGCAGTACTTC
TRBD1	.	TRBV7-6	TRBJ1-2	CASNPSPGQASNYGYTF	TGTGCCAGCAACCCCTCGCCGGGACAGGCTTCTAACTATGGCTACACCTTC
.	few	TRBV9	TRBJ1-2	CASSVDGSLPYGYTF	TGTGCCAGCAGCGTAGATGGCAGCTTACCCTATGGCTACACCTTC